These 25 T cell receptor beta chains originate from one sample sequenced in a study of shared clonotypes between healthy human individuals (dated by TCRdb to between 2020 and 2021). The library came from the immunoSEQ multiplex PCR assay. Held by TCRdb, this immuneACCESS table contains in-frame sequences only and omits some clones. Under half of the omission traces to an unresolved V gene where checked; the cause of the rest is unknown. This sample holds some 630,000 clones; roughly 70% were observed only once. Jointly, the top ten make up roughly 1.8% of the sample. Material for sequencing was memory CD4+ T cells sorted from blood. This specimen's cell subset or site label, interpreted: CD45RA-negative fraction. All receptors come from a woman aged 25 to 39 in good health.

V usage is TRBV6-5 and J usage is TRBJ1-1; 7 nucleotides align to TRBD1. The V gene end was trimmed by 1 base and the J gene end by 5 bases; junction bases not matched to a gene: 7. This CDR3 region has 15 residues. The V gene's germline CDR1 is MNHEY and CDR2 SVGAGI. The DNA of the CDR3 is TGTGCCAGCAGTTACTTTAAAGGGGGCAATACTGAAGCTTTCTTT. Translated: CASSYFKGGNTEAFF.

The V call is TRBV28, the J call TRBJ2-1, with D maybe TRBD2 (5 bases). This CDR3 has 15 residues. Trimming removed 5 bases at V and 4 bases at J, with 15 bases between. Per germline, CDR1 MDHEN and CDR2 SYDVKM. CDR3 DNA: TGTGCCAGCAGTCCCGGGTCCGGGGAGTACAATGAGCAGTTCTTC. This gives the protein CASSPGSGEYNEQFF.

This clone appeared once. The CDR3 DNA reads TGTGCCAGCAGCTTAGCGGGGTCTCATAGCAATCAGCCCCAGCATTTT. Translation gives CASSLAGSHSNQPQHF. The J gene is TRBJ1-5, the V gene TRBV11-2; D unresolved. CDR1 SGHAT and CDR2 FQNNGV come from the germline V gene. This CDR3 is 16 amino acids long. V was shortened by 1 base and J by 0 bases, with 10 bases between the two germline ends.

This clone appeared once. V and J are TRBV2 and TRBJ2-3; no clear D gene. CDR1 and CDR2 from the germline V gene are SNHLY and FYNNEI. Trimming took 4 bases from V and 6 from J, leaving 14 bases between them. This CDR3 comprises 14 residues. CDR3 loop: CASSVGRTLDTQYF. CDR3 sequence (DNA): TGTGCCAGCAGTGTAGGCCGGACGTTGGATACGCAGTATTTT.

The CDR3 DNA reads as TGTGCCAGCAGCATGGCGGCGGGAGCGGGGGAGACCCAGTACTTC. Amino acid sequence: CASSMAAGAGETQYF. The chain uses TRBV5-4 and TRBJ2-5; 7 nucleotides align to TRBD2. The CDR3 is made up of 15 amino acids. The J segment lost 5 bases and the V segment lost 4 bases, leaving 11 bases of the junction unmatched. The germline gives CDR1 SGHNT, CDR2 YYREEE (reference sequence).

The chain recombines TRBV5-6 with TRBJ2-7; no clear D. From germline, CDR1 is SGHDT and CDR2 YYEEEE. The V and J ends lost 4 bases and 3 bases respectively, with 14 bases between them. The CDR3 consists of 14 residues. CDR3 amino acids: CASSRVKYLYEQYF. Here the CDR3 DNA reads TGTGCCAGCAGCCGAGTAAAATACCTCTACGAGCAGTACTTC.

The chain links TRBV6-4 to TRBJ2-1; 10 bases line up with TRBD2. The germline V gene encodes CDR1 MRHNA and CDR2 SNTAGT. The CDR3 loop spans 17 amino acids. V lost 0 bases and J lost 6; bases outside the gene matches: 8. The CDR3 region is CASSDSKLAGVGNEQFF. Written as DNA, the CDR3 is TGTGCCAGCAGTGACTCTAAGCTAGCGGGGGTAGGCAATGAGCAGTTCTTC.

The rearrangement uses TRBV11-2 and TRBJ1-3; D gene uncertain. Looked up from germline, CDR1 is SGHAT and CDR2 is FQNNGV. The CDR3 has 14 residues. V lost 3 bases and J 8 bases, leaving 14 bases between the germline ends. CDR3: CASSFLESVDTIYF. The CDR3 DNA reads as TGTGCCAGCAGCTTTTTGGAGTCGGTAGACACCATATATTTT.

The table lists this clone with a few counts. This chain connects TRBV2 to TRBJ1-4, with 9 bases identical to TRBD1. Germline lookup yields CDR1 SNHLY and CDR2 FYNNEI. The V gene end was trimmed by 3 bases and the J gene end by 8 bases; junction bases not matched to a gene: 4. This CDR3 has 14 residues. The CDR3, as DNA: TGTGCCAGCAGTGAGGGACAGGGCATCGAAAAACTGTTTTTT. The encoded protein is CASSEGQGIEKLFF.

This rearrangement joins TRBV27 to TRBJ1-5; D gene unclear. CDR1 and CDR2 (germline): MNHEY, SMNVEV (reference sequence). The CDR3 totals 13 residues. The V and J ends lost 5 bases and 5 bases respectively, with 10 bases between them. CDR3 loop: CASSLLRDQPQHF. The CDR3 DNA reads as TGTGCCAGCAGTCTCCTACGGGATCAGCCCCAGCATTTT.

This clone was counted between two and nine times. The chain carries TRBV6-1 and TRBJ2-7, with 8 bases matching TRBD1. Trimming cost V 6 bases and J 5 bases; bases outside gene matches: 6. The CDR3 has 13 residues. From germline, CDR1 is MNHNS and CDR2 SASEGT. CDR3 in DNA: TGTGCCAGCAGAAGCGGACAGGGCAACGAGCAGTACTTC. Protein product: CASRSGQGNEQYF.

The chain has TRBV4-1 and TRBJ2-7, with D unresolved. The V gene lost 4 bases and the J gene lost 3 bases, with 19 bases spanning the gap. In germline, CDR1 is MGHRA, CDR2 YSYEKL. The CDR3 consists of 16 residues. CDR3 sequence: CASSRRTGTSVYEQYF. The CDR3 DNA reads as TGCGCCAGCAGCCGCAGGACGGGTACCTCAGTCTACGAGCAGTACTTC.

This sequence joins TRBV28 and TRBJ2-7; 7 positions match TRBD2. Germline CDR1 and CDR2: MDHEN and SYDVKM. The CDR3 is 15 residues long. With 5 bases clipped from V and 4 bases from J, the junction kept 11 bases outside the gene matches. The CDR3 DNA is TGTGCCAGCAGTGCCACAGAAGCGGGAAGGTACGAGCAGTACTTC. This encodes CASSATEAGRYEQYF.

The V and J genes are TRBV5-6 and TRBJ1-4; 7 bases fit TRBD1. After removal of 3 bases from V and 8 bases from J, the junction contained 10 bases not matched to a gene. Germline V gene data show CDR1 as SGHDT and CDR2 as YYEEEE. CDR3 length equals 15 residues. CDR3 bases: TGTGCCAGCAGCTCCCGGGACAGTCGACCGGAAAAACTGTTTTTT. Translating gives CASSSRDSRPEKLFF.

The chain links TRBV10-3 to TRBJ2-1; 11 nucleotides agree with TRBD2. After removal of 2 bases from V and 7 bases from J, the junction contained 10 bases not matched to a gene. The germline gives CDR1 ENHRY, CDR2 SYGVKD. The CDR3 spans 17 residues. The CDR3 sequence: CAISETSGSSGGNEQFF. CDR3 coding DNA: TGTGCCATCAGTGAGACTAGCGGGAGCTCGGGTGGGAATGAGCAGTTCTTC.

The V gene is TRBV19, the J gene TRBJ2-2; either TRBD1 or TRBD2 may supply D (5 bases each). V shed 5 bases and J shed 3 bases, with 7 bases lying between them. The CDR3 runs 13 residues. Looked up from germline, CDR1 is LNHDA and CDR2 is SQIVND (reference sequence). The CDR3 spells CASSPGHTGELFF. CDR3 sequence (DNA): TGTGCCAGTAGTCCGGGGCACACCGGGGAGCTGTTTTTT.

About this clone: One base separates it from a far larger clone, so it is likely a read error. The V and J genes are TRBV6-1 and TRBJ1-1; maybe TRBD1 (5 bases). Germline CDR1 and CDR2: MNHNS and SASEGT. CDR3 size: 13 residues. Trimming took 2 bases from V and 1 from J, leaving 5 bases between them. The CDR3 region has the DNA TGTGCCAGCAGTGAAAGGGGGAACACTGAAGCTTTCTTT. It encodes CASSERGNTEAFF.

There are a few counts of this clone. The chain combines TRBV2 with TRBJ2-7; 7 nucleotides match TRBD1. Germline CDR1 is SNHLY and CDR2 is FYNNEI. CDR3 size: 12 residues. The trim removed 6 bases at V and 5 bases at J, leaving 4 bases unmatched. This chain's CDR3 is CASSGDRDEQYF. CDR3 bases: TGTGCCAGCAGCGGTGACAGGGACGAGCAGTACTTC.

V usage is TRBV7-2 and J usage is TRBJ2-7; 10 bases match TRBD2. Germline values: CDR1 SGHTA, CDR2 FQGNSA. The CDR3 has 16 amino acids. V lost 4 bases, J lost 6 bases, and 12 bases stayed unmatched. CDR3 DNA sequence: TGTGCCAGCAGCTCGGGTCTAGCGGGAGCGCTGGGCGAGCAGTACTTC. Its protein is CASSSGLAGALGEQYF.

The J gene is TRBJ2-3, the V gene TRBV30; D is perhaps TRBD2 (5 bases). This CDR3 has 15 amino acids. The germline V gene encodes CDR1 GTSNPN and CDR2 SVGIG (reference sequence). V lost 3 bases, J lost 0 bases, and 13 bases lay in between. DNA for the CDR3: TGTGCCTGGAGCGACGGGAACCTGAGCACAGATACGCAGTATTTT. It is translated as CAWSDGNLSTDTQYF.

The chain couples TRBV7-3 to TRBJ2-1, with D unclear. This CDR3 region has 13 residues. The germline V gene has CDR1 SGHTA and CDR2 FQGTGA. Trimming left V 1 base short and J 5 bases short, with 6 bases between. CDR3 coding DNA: TGTGCCAGCAGCTTAAATCAGGACAATGAGCAGTTCTTC. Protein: CASSLNQDNEQFF.

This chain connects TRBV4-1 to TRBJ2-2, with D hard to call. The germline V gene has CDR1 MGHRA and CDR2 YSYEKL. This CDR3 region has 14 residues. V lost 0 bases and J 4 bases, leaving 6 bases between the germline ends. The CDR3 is CASSQDRSTGELFF. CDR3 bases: TGCGCCAGCAGCCAAGATAGGAGCACCGGGGAGCTGTTTTTT.

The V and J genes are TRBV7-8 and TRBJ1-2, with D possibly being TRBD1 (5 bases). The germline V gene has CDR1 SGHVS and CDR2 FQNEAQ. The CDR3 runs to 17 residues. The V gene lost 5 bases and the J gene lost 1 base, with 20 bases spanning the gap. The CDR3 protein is CASSLLGGGDSNYGYTF. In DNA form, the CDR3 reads TGTGCCAGCAGCCTCTTGGGGGGAGGGGATAGTAACTATGGCTACACCTTC.

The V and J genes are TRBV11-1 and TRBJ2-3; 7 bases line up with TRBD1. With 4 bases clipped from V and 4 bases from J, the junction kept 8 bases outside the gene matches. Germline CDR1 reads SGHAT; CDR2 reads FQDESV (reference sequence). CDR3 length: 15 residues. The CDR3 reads CASSYRQGRSDTQYF. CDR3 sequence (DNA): TGTGCCAGCAGCTACAGACAGGGAAGGTCAGATACGCAGTATTTT.

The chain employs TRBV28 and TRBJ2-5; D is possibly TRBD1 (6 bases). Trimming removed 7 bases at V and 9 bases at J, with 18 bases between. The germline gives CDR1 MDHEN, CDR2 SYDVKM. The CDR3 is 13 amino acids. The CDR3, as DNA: TGTGCCAGCAATTACGGGACAATTGAGGCCCAGTACTTC. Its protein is CASNYGTIEAQYF.